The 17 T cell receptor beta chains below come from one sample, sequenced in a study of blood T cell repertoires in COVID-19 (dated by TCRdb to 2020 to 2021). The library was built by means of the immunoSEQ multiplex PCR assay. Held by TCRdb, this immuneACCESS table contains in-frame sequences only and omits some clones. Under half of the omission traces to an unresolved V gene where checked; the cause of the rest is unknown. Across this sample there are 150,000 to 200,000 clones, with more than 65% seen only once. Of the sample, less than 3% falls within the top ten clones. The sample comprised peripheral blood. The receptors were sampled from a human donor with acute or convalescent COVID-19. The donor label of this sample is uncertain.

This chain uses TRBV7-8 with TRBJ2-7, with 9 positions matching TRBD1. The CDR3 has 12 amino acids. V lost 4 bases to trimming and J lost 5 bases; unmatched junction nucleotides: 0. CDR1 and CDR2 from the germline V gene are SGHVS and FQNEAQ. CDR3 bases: TGTGCCAGCAGCTGGACAGGGGACGAGCAGTACTTC. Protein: CASSWTGDEQYF.

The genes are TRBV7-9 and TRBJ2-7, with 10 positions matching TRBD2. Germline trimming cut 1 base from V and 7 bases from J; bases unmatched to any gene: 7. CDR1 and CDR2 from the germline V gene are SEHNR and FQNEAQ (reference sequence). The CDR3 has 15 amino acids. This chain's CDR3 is CASSLGAGGPGEQYF. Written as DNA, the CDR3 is TGTGCCAGCAGCTTAGGAGCGGGAGGGCCGGGGGAGCAGTACTTC.

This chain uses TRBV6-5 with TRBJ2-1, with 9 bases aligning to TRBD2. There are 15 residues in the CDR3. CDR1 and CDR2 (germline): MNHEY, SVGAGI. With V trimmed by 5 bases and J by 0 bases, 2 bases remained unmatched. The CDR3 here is CASSLSGGSYNEQFF. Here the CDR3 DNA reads TGTGCCAGCAGTCTTAGCGGGGGCTCCTACAATGAGCAGTTCTTC.

The CDR3 sequence is CASQREGEQFF. The DNA of the CDR3 is TGTGCCAGCCAGCGGGAAGGTGAGCAGTTCTTC. The chain is built from TRBV2 and TRBJ2-1; TRBD2 matches 7 bases. CDR1 SNHLY and CDR2 FYNNEI come from the germline V gene. The CDR3 spans 11 residues. V lost 8 bases and J lost 9; bases outside the gene matches: 4.

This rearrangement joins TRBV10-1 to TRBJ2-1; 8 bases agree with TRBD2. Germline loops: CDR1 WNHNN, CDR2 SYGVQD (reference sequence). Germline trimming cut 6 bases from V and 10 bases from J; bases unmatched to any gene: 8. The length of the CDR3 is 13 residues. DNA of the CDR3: TGCGCCAGCAGCCCTAGCGGGTTCGGCGAGCAGTTCTTC. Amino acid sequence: CASSPSGFGEQFF.

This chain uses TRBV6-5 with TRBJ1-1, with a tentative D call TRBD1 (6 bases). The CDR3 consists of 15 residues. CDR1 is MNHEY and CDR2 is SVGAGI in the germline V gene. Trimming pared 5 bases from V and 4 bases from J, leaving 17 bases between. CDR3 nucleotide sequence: TGTGCCAGCAGTCGACAGGCAAGGAGTAGCACTGAAGCTTTCTTT. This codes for CASSRQARSSTEAFF.

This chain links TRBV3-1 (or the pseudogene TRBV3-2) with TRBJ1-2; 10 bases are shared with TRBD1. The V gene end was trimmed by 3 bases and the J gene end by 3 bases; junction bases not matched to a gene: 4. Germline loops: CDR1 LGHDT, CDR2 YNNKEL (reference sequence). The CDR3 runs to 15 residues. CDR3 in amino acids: CASSQVGQGDYGYTF. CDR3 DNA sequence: TGTGCCAGCAGCCAGGTTGGACAGGGGGACTATGGCTACACCTTC.

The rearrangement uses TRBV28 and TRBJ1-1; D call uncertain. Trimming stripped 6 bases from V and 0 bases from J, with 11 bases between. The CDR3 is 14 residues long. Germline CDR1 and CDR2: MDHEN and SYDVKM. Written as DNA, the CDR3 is TGTGCCAGCAGCCCCCCCGGGGTGAACACTGAAGCTTTCTTT. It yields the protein CASSPPGVNTEAFF. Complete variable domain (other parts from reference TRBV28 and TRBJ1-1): DVKVTQSSRYLVKRTGEKVFLECVQDMDHENMFWYRQDPGLGLRLIYFSYDVKMKEKGDIPEGYSVSREKKERFSLILESASTNQTSMYLCASSPPGVNTEAFFGQGTRLTVV.

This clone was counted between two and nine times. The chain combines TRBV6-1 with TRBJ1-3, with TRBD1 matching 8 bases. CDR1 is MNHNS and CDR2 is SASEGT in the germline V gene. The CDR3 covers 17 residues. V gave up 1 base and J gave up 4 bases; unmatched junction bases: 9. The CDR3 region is CASSEVWTGFRGNTIYF. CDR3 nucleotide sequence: TGTGCCAGCAGTGAAGTCTGGACAGGGTTCCGCGGAAACACCATATATTTT.

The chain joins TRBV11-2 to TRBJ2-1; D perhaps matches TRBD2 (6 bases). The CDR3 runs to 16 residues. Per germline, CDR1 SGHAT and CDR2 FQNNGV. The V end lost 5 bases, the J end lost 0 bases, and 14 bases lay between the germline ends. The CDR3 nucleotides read TGTGCCAGCAGCCCAGGCGCGGGGTACTCCTACAATGAGCAGTTCTTC. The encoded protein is CASSPGAGYSYNEQFF.

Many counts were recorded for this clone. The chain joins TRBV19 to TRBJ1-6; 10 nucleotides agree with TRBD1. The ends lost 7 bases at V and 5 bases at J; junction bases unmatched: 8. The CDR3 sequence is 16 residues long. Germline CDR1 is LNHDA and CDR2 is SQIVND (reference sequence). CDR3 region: CASTSYGTGDNSPLHF. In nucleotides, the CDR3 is TGTGCCAGTACTTCATACGGGACAGGGGATAATTCACCCCTCCACTTT.

Written as DNA, the CDR3 is TGTGCCTGGAGTGTCCCGGTGGGGAGGGCTGAAGCTTTCTTT. Protein product: CAWSVPVGRAEAFF. The rearrangement joins TRBV30 to TRBJ1-1; no reliable D call. Germline V gene sequence: CDR1 GTSNPN, CDR2 SVGIG (reference sequence). There are 14 residues in the CDR3. V lost 0 bases and J lost 6, with 14 bases in between.

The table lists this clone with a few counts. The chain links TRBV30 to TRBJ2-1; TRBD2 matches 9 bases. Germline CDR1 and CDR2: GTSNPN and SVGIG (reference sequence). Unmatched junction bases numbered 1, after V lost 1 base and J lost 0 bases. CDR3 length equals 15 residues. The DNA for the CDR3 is TGTGCCTGGAGTGGACTAGCGGACTCCTACAATGAGCAGTTCTTC. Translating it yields CAWSGLADSYNEQFF.

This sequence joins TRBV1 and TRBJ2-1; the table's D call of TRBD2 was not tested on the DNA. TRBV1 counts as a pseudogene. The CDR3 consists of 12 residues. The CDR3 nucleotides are TGCACCGGTAAGGCGGGAGGCTATGAGCAGTTCTTC. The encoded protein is CTGKAGGYEQFF.

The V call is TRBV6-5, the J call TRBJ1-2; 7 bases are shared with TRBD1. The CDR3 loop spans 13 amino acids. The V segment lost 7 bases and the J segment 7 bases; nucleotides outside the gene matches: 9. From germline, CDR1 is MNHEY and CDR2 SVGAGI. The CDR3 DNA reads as TGTGCCAGCACCCGGCAAGGGGGCGGTGGCTACACCTTC. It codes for CASTRQGGGGYTF.

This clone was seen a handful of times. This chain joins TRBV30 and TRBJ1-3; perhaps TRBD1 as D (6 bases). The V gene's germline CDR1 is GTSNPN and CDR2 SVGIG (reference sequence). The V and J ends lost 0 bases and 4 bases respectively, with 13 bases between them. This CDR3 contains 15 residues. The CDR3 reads CAWSVQGGLGNTIYF. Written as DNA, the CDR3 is TGTGCCTGGAGTGTACAGGGTGGGCTCGGAAACACCATATATTTT.

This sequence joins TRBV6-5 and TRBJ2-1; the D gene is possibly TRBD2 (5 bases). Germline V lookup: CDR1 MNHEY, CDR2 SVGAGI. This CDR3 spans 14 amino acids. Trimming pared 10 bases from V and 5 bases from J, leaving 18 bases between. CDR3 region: CATLATTRDNEQFF. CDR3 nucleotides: TGTGCCACCCTAGCTACTACAAGAGACAATGAGCAGTTCTTC.